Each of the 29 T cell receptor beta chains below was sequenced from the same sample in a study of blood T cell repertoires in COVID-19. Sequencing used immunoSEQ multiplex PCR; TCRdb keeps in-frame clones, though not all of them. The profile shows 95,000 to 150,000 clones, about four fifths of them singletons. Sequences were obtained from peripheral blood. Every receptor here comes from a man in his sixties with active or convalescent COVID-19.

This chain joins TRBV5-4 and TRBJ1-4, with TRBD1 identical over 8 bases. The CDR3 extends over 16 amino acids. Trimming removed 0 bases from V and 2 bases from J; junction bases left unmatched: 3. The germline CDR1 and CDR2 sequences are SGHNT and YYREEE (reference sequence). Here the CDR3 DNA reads TGTGCCAGCAGCTTGGCTACAGGGGGTACTAATGAAAAACTGTTTTTT. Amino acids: CASSLATGGTNEKLFF.

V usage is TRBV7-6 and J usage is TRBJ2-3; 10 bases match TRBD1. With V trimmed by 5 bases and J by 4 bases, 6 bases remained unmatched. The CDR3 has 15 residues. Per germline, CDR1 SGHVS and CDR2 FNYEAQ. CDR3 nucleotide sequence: TGTGCCAGCAGCGCAGGACAGGGGGGCGCAGATACGCAGTATTTT. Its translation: CASSAGQGGADTQYF.

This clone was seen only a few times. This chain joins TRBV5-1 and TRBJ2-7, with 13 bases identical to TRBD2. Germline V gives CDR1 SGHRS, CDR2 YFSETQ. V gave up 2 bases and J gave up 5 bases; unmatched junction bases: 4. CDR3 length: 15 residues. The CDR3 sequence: CASSFQLAGGHEQYF. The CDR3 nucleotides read TGCGCCAGCAGCTTTCAACTAGCGGGAGGGCACGAGCAGTACTTC. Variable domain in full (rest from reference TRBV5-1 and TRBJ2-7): KAGVTQTPRYLIKTRGQQVTLSCSPISGHRSVSWYQQTPGQGLQFLFEYFSETQRNKGNFPGRFSGRQFSNSRSEMNVSTLELGDSALYLCASSFQLAGGHEQYFGPGTRLTVT.

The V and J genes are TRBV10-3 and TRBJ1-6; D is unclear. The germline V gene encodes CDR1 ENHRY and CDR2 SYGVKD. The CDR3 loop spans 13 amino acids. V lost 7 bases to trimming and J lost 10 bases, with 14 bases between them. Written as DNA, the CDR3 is TGTGCCATCAATACAAGGGAGGACTCACCCCTCCACTTT. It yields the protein CAINTREDSPLHF.

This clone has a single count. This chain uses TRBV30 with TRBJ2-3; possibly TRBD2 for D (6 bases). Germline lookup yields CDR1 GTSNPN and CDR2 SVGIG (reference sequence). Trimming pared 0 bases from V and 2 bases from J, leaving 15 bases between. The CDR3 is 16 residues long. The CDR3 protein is CAWSVVYGTATDTQYF. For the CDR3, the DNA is TGTGCCTGGAGTGTGGTGTATGGGACTGCCACAGATACGCAGTATTTT. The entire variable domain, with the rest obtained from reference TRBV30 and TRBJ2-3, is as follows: SQTIHQWPATLVQPVGSPLSLECTVEGTSNPNLYWYRQAAGRGLQLLFYSVGIGQISSEVPQNLSASRPQDRQFILSSKKLLLSDSGFYLCAWSVVYGTATDTQYFGPGTRLTVL.

The CDR3 region is CASSITGVDSPLHF. In nucleotides, the CDR3 is TGTGCCAGTAGTATCACAGGGGTAGATTCACCCCTCCACTTT. J is TRBJ1-6 and V is TRBV19; TRBD1 agrees at 7 bases. Unmatched junction bases numbered 4, after V lost 3 bases and J lost 8 bases. The CDR3 totals 14 residues. Per the germline V gene, CDR1 is LNHDA and CDR2 is SQIVND (reference sequence).

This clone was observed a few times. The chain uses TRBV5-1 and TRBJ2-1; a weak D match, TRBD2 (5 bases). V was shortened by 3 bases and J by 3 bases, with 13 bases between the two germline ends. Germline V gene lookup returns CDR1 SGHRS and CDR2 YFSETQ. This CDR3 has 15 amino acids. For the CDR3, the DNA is TGCGCCAGCAGCTACGGACTCCAGAGCTACAATGAGCAGTTCTTC. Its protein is CASSYGLQSYNEQFF.

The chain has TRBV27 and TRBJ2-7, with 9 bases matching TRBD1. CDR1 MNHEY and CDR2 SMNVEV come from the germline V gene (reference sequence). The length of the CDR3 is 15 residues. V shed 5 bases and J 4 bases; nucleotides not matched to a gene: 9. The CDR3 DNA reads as TGTGCCAGCAGTATCCGGGACAGGGCTACATACGAGCAGTACTTC. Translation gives CASSIRDRATYEQYF.

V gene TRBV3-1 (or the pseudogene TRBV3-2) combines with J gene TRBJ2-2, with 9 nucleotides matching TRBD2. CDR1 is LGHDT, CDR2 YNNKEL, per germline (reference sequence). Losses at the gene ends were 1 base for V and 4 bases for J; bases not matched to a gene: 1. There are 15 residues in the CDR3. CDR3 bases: TGTGCCAGCAGCCAAGTACTAGCGGGCACCGGGGAGCTGTTTTTT. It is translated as CASSQVLAGTGELFF.

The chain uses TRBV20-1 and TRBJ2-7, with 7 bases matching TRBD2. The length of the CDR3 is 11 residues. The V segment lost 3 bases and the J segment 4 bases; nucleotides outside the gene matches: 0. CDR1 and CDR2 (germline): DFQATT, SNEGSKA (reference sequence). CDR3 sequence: CSARGGYEQYF. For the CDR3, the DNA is TGCAGTGCTAGGGGGGGGTACGAGCAGTACTTC.

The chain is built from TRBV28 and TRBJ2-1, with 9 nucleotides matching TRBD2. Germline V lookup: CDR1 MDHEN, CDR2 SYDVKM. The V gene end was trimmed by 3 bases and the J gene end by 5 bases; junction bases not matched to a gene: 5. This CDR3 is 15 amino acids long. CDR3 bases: TGTGCCAGCAGTTTGTTGCGGGAGGGAAACAATGAGCAGTTCTTC. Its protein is CASSLLREGNNEQFF.

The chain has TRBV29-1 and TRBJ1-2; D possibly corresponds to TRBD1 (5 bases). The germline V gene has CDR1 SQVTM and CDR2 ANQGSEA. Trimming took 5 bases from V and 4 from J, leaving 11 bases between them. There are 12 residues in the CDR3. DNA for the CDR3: TGCAGCGTTTTCACAGGCGCCTATGGCTACACCTTC. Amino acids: CSVFTGAYGYTF. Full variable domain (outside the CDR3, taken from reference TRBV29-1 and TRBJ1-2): SAVISQKPSRDICQRGTSLTIQCQVDSQVTMMFWYRQQPGQSLTLIATANQGSEATYESGFVIDKFPISRPNLTFSTLTVSNMSPEDSSIYLCSVFTGAYGYTFGSGTRLTVV.

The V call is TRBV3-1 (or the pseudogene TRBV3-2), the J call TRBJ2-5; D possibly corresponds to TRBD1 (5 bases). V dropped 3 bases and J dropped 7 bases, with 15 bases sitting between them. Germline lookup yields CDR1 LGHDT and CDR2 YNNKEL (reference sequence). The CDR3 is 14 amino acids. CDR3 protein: CASSQVQAWGTQYF. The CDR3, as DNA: TGTGCCAGCAGCCAGGTACAGGCCTGGGGGACCCAGTACTTC.

As DNA, the CDR3 is TGTGCTAGTGGTTTGGGGCCAGGGCGAAATGAGCAGTTCTTC. Translation: CASGLGPGRNEQFF. The chain has TRBV12-5 and TRBJ2-1; tentatively, D is TRBD1 (5 bases). V was clipped by 1 base and J by 7 bases, with 11 bases between them. This CDR3 contains 14 residues. From germline, CDR1 is LGHNT and CDR2 FRNRAP. The whole variable domain, remainder taken from reference TRBV12-5 and TRBJ2-1, is DARVTQTPRHKVTEMGQEVTMRCQPILGHNTVFWYRQTMMQGLELLAYFRNRAPLDDSGMPKDRFSAEMPDATLATLKIQPSEPRDSAVYFCASGLGPGRNEQFFGPGTRLTVL.

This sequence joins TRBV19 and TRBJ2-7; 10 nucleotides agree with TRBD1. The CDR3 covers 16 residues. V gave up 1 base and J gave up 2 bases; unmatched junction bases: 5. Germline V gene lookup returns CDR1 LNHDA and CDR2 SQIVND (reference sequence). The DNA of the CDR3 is TGTGCCAGTAGTATAGGTACCGGGACAGGGGCCTACGAGCAGTACTTC. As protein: CASSIGTGTGAYEQYF.

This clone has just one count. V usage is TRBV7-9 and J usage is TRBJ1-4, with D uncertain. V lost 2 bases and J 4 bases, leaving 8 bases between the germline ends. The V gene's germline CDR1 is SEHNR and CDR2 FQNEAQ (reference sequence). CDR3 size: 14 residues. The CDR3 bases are TGTGCCAGCAGCTTACGGGAACTTAATGAAAAACTGTTTTTT. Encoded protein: CASSLRELNEKLFF.

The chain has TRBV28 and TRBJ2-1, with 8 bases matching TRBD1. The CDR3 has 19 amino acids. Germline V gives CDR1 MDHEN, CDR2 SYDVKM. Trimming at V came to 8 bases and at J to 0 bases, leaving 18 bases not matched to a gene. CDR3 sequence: CASLPWTGMSASSYNEQFF. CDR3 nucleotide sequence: TGTGCCAGCTTGCCCTGGACAGGGATGAGCGCTAGCTCCTACAATGAGCAGTTCTTC. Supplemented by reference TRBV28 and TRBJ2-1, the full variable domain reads DVKVTQSSRYLVKRTGEKVFLECVQDMDHENMFWYRQDPGLGLRLIYFSYDVKMKEKGDIPEGYSVSREKKERFSLILESASTNQTSMYLCASLPWTGMSASSYNEQFFGPGTRLTVL.

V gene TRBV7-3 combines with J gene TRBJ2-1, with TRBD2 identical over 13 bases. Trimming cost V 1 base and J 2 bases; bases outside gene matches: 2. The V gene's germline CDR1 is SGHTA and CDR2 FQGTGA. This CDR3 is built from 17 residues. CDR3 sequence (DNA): TGTGCCAGCAGCTTAAGGACTAGCGGGAGTGCCTACAATGAGCAGTTCTTC. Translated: CASSLRTSGSAYNEQFF.

CDR3 residues: CASSPFGQGASLKGNTIYF. The CDR3, as DNA: TGTGCCAGCTCACCATTTGGGCAGGGGGCATCGTTGAAAGGAAACACCATATATTTT. V and J are TRBV18 and TRBJ1-3; 8 positions agree with TRBD1. Looked up from germline, CDR1 is KGHSH and CDR2 is LQKENI. The trim removed 2 bases at V and 4 bases at J, leaving 16 bases unmatched. The CDR3 runs to 19 residues.

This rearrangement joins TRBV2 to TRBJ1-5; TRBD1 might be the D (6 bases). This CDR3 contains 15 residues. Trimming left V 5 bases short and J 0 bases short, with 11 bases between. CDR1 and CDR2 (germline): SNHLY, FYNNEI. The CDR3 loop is CASSRDNYSNQPQHF. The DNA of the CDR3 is TGTGCCAGCAGTCGGGACAATTATAGCAATCAGCCCCAGCATTTT.

Here the CDR3 reads CARSLDREIAGLEVSYEQYF. In DNA, the CDR3 is TGTGCCAGAAGCTTGGACAGGGAAATTGCGGGACTAGAGGTTTCCTACGAGCAGTACTTC. The chain uses TRBV5-3 and TRBJ2-7; 8 bases are a match to TRBD2. TRBV5-3 has ORF status, its function being uncertain. With 0 bases clipped from V and 1 base from J, the junction kept 18 bases outside the gene matches. The CDR3 spans 20 residues.

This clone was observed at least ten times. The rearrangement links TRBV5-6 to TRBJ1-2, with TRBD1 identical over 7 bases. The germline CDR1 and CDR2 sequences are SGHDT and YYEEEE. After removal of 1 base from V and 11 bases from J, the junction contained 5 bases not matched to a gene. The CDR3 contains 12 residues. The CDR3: CASSLQGEWYTF. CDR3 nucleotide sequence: TGTGCCAGCAGCTTGCAGGGGGAATGGTACACCTTC.

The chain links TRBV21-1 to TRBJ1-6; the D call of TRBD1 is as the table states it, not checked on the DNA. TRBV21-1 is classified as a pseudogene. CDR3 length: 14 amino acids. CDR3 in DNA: TGTGCCAGCAGTCCGCGACAAACGCATTCACCCCTCCACTTT. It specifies CASSPRQTHSPLHF.

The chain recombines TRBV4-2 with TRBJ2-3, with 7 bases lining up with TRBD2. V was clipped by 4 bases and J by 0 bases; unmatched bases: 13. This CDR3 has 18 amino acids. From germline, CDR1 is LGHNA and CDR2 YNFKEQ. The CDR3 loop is CASSLPSGGSGSTDTQYF. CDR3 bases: TGTGCCAGCAGCCTCCCCTCCGGAGGTAGCGGGAGCACAGATACGCAGTATTTT.

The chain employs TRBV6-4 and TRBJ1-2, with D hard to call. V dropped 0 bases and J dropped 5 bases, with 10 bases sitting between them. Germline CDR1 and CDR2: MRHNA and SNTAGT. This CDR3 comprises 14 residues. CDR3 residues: CASSDSPGIYGYTF. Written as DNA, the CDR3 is TGTGCCAGCAGTGACTCACCGGGAATTTATGGCTACACCTTC.

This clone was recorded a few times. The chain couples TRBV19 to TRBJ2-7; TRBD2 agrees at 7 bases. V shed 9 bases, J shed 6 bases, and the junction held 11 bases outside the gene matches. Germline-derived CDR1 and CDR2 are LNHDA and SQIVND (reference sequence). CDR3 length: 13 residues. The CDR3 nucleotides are TGTGCCAGACTTGCGGTTGGGGAGGGCGAGCAGTACTTC. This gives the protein CARLAVGEGEQYF.

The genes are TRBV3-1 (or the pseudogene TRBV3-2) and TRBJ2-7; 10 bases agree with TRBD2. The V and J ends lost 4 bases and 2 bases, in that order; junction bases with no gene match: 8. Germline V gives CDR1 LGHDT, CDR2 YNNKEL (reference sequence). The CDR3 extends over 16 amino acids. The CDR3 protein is CASSRPPGLAPYEQYF. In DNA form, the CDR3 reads TGTGCCAGCAGCCGCCCTCCGGGACTAGCGCCCTACGAGCAGTACTTC.

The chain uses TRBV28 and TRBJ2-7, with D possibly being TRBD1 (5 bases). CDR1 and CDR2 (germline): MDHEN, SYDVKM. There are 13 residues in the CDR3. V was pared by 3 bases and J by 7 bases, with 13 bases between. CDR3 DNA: TGTGCCAGCAGTTTTACAGGACGATTTGAGCAGTACTTC. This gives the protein CASSFTGRFEQYF. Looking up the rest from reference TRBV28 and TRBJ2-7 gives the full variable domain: DVKVTQSSRYLVKRTGEKVFLECVQDMDHENMFWYRQDPGLGLRLIYFSYDVKMKEKGDIPEGYSVSREKKERFSLILESASTNQTSMYLCASSFTGRFEQYFGPGTRLTVT.

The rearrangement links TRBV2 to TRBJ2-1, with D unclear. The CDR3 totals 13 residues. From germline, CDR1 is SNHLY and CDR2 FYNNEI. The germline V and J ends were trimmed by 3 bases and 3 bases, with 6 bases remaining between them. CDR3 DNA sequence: TGTGCCAGCAGTGAGGAGCGCTACAATGAGCAGTTCTTC. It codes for CASSEERYNEQFF.